This TCR beta chain was sequenced for a study of T-cell reconstitution after alpha-beta-depleted transplantation in children. For TCRbeta, the library was prepared with unique molecular identifiers. TCRdb redid the calling of the PCR reads with MiXCR, one entry per CDR3 protein. In the table there are approximately 220,000 distinct CDR3 sequences, roughly 15% of which are singletons. Findings and limits, study-wide: Surviving recipient T cells and thymic progenitors underlay high day-60 TCRbeta diversity in some patients. Alpha-beta T cells about two months after transplant reportedly derived from several hundred expanded graft clones. Newly generated T cells supplied most T-cell counts and diversity one year post-transplant.

The sample holds a few counts of this clonotype. The antigen is undetermined. The starting material was PBMCs, mostly from graft donor cells, obtained 360 days after TCRalphabeta/CD19-depleted stem cell transplant. This clonotype originated in a male patient aged 2 to 9 who had a stem cell transplant for acute lymphoblastic leukemia, so the T cells may come from the graft donor.

The CDR3 DNA reads TGTGCCACCAAAGGGAGCAAGACCGGGGAGCTGTTTTTT. It translates to CATKGSKTGELFF. This rearrangement joins TRBV24-1 to TRBJ2-2; possibly TRBD2 for D (5 bases). The CDR3 covers 13 residues. Trimming stripped 8 bases from V and 5 bases from J, with 11 bases between. Per germline, CDR1 KGHDR and CDR2 SFDVKD.